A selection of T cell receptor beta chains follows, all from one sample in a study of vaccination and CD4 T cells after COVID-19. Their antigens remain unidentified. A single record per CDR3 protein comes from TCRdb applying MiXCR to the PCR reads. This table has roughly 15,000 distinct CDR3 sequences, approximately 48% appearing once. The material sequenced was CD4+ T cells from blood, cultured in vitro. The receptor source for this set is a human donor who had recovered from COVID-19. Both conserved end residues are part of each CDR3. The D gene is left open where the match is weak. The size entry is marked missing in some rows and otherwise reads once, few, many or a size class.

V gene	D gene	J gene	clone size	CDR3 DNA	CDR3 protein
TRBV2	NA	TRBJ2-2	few	TGTGCCAGCAGTGAGGCAGAGAACACCGGGGAGCTGTTTTTT	CASSEAENTGELFF
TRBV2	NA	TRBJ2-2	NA	TGTGCCAGCAGTGAAGCGCCCGGGTTCGGAACCGGGGAGCTGTTTTTT	CASSEAPGFGTGELFF
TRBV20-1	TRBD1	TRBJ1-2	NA	TGCAGTGCTAGAAACAGGGGGCAAGATGGCTACACCTTC	CSARNRGQDGYTF
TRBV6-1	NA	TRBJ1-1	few	TGTGCCAGCAGTGAACTTCCGGGGGTTGCCACTGAAGCTTTCTTT	CASSELPGVATEAFF
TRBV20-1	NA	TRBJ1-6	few	TGCAGTGCTAAGCAGGGGCTGGATTCACCCCTCCACTTT	CSAKQGLDSPLHF
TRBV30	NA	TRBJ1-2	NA	TGTGCCTGGAGTGTACAGGCGAACTATGGCTACACCTTC	CAWSVQANYGYTF
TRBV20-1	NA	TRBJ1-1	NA	TGCAGTGCTAGGCAGGGTGAAGCTTTCTTT	CSARQGEAFF
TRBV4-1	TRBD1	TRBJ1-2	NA	TGCGCCAGCAGCCCTTTGACAGGGCGCCCTAACTATGGCTACACCTTC	CASSPLTGRPNYGYTF
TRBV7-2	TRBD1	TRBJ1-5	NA	TGTGCCAGCAGCTTCGGGACAGGTGAGAATCAGCCCCAGCATTTT	CASSFGTGENQPQHF
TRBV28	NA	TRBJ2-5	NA	TGTGCCAGCAGAAAGCGGGTCCAAGAGACCCAGTACTTC	CASRKRVQETQYF